This T cell receptor (beta chain) was recorded in a study of control samples from healthy donors and cancer patients. Assay: immunoSEQ multiplex PCR; the TCRdb copy retains only in-frame clones and omits some. Here the sample spans about 170,000 clones, around 95% being singletons. The V gene's germline CDR1 is KGHSH and CDR2 LQKENI. This CDR3 contains 18 residues. Trimming took 2 bases from V and 5 from J, leaving 24 bases between them. Sequences were obtained from blood. The chain links TRBV18 to TRBJ2-5; D gene unclear. The TCR was taken from a woman in her sixties in good health. CDR3 region: CASSPAFRTQNLGETQYF. Written as DNA, the CDR3 is TGTGCCAGCTCACCAGCTTTCAGGACCCAAAACCTCGGGGAGACCCAGTACTTC.